The 20 T cell receptor beta chains in this list originate from one sample, sequenced in a study of tumor and adjacent non-tumor tissue in lung cancer (dated by TCRdb to between 2017 and 2018). Library prep was done by multiplex PCR. The data were produced on an Illumina HiSeq 2500. TCRbeta libraries were constructed through three rounds of nested PCR with primers (Table S4) according to protocols adapted from ARM-PCR. TCRdb reprocessing: public reads trimmed at Q25 with fastp, clones called with MiXCR, in-frame beta chains kept. Here each entry gathers all rows of one CDR3 protein and keeps the most common genes and DNA. In this sample the table shows about 98,000 distinct CDR3 sequences, 80% of which occur a single time. The top ten hold 30% of the sample. RNA was extracted from bulk unsorted tissue and checked for quality with a NanoDrop ND-1000 and an Agilent 2100. Distant non-tumor tissue taken more than 3 cm from the tumor edge was used as the normal lung sample.

Specimen: distant non-tumor lung tissue. These receptors all come from a man aged 60-69 years with small cell lung cancer.

With regard to this clonotype: Its ends do not fully match the called genes, so a read error is possible. The chain links TRBV11-1 to TRBJ1-1; D ambiguous. The CDR3 extends over 13 amino acids. CDR1 and CDR2 from the germline V gene are SGHAT and FQDESV (reference sequence). The CDR3 coding sequence is TGTGCCACCAGCTCGGAGGGAAACACTGATGCTTTCTTT. Amino acids: CATSSEGNTDAFF.

At least ten counts were recorded for this clonotype. The chain carries TRBV28 and TRBJ2-2; D is unclear. CDR1 and CDR2 from the germline V gene are MDHEN and SYDVKM. This CDR3 spans 16 amino acids. V dropped 5 bases and J dropped 0 bases, with 13 bases sitting between them. In DNA, the CDR3 is TGTGCCAGCAGTGGATGGACGGATACGAACACCGGGGAGCTGTTTTTT. Translated, it gives CASSGWTDTNTGELFF.

Concerning this clonotype: The germline gene is not matched at one end of the junction; a read error may be the cause. The V call is TRBV10-2, the J call TRBJ1-1; 9 positions agree with TRBD1. Germline CDR1 WSHSY, CDR2 SAAADI. The CDR3 totals 14 residues. The CDR3 region has the DNA TGCGCAAGCAGGGACAGGGAGGGGATCACTGAAGCTTTCTTT. This gives the protein CASRDREGITEAFF.

As to this clonotype: The junction departs from germline at one end; a sequencing error may be responsible. The chain carries TRBV6-2 or TRBV6-3 and TRBJ2-3; TRBD2 matches 9 bases. The V gene's germline CDR1 is MNHEY and CDR2 SVGEGT. CDR3 length equals 13 residues. CDR3 bases: TGTGCCAGCAAGGCGGGAGGGTCAGATACGCAGTACTTT. It translates to CASKAGGSDTQYF.

This clonotype was seen a handful of times. A read error may account for a junction end that differs from germline. The chain links TRBV29-1 to TRBJ2-7; D assignment may be TRBD1 or TRBD2 (5 bases each). The V gene's germline CDR1 is SQVTM and CDR2 ANQGSEA. This CDR3 spans 12 amino acids. CDR3 nucleotide sequence: TGTAGCGCCCAGGACACCTCCTACGAGCACTACTTC. As protein: CSAQDTSYEHYF.

About this clonotype: A much larger clonotype is one base distant, so this may be a read error. This rearrangement joins TRBV20-1 to TRBJ2-5; D gene unclear. This CDR3 contains 17 residues. Germline V gene data show CDR1 as DFQATT and CDR2 as SNEGSKA (reference sequence). V dropped 0 bases and J dropped 2 bases, with 19 bases sitting between them. The CDR3 DNA follows: TGCAGTGCTAGAGATTCCCGAATCCCCGGGTGGCAAGAGACCCAGTACTTC. This translates into CSARDSRIPGWQETQYF.

About this clonotype: A read error may account for a junction end that differs from germline. The V gene is TRBV5-1, the J gene TRBJ2-1, with D possibly being TRBD2 (6 bases). The CDR3 has 14 residues. Germline CDR1 reads SGHRS; CDR2 reads YFSETQ. CDR3 protein: CARSLEEGTMRQFF. The CDR3, as DNA: TGTGCCCGCAGCTTGGAGGAGGGCACAATGAGGCAGTTCTTC.

The gene calls are TRBV5-1 and TRBJ2-1; 10 bases map to TRBD2. V lost 5 bases to trimming and J lost 9 bases; unmatched junction nucleotides: 11. The CDR3 is 15 residues long. Germline CDR1 and CDR2: SGHRS and YFSETQ. The CDR3 sequence: CASRLQGAGGGEQFF. The CDR3 DNA is TGCGCCAGCAGACTTCAGGGAGCGGGAGGGGGTGAGCAGTTCTTC. Drawing the rest from reference TRBV5-1 and TRBJ2-1, the complete variable domain is KAGVTQTPRYLIKTRGQQVTLSCSPISGHRSVSWYQQTPGQGLQFLFEYFSETQRNKGNFPGRFSGRQFSNSRSEMNVSTLELGDSALYLCASRLQGAGGGEQFFGPGTRLTVL.

With regard to this clonotype: At one of its ends the junction is not consistent with the germline gene, which may arise from a read error. The DNA for the CDR3 is TGTGCCAGCAGCTTACGCCCGGGTCTCTACAATAAGCAGTTCTTC. Residues: CASSLRPGLYNKQFF. The chain has TRBV11-1 and TRBJ2-1; D is unresolved. Per the germline V gene, CDR1 is SGHAT and CDR2 is FQDESV (reference sequence). This CDR3 contains 15 residues. Using reference TRBV11-1 and TRBJ2-1 for the parts outside the CDR3, the full variable domain is EAEVAQSPRYKITEKSQAVAFWCDPISGHATLYWYRQILGQGPELLVQFQDESVVDDSQLPKDRFSAERLKGVDSTLKIQPAELGDSAMYLCASSLRPGLYNKQFFGPGTRLTVL.

Concerning this clonotype itself: This likely comes from a read error, as the CDR3 has no conserved phenylalanine or tryptophan at its end. Because the CDR3's place on the DNA is in doubt, the DNA is left out and the CDR3 is given as listed by TCRdb. V and J are TRBV13 and TRBJ2-5; TRBD2 is the table's D call, not checked against the DNA. Germline V gives CDR1 PRHDT, CDR2 FYEKMQ (reference sequence). 13 amino acids form the CDR3, both terminal residues included. The CDR3 reads CTSRQRGEETHYS.

In its sample, this clonotype was seen once. One end of the junction is discordant with germline, which a read error may explain. This chain uses TRBV28 with TRBJ1-6; D perhaps matches TRBD1 (5 bases). The V gene's germline CDR1 is MDHEN and CDR2 SYDVKM. This CDR3 has 13 residues. The CDR3 here is CASIRQNNSPLHF. In DNA, the CDR3 is TGTGCCAGCATCCGACAGAATAATTCACCCCTCCATTTT.

A note on this clonotype: Its ends do not fully match the called genes, so a read error is possible. The chain joins TRBV11-3 to TRBJ2-2; the match to TRBD1 covers 10 bases. The CDR3 is 15 residues long. The germline V gene encodes CDR1 SGHNT and CDR2 YENEEA. The CDR3 DNA sequence: TGTGCCAGCAACCGGGACAGGGGAGCATCCGGGGAACTGTTATTT. This gives the protein CASNRDRGASGELLF. The complete variable domain, with remaining parts taken from reference TRBV11-3 and TRBJ2-2, reads EAGVVQSPRYKIIEKKQPVAFWCNPISGHNTLYWYLQNLGQGPELLIRYENEEAVDDSQLPKDRFSAERLKGVDSTLKIQPAELGDSAVYLCASNRDRGASGELLFGEGSRLTVL.

This clonotype was seen a few times. The V and J genes are TRBV20-1 and TRBJ2-7, with 9 bases matching TRBD1. CDR1 is DFQATT, CDR2 SNEGSKA, per germline (reference sequence). Losses at the gene ends were 0 bases for V and 4 bases for J; bases not matched to a gene: 4. The CDR3 sequence is 14 residues long. The CDR3 nucleotides are TGCAGTGCTAGAGAGGGACAGGGAAATTACGAGCAGTACTTC. Translated, it gives CSAREGQGNYEQYF.

This clonotype occurred many times. This chain joins TRBV10-3 and TRBJ2-7; the D gene is possibly TRBD2 (6 bases). The germline CDR1 and CDR2 sequences are ENHRY and SYGVKD. Trimming removed 10 bases from V and 0 bases from J, with 16 bases in between. CDR3 length: 14 amino acids. The CDR3 DNA is TGTGCCACCAATGGAGGGCCTGACTCCTACGAGCAGTACGTC. Its translation is CATNGGPDSYEQYV.

This clonotype has only a few counts. This may stem from a read error, because a much larger clone lies one nucleotide away. The J gene is TRBJ2-1, the V gene TRBV28; D is perhaps TRBD2 (7 bases). Germline V gene data show CDR1 as MDHEN and CDR2 as SYDVKM. The CDR3 has 14 residues. The CDR3 DNA sequence: TGTGTCAGCAGTTTAGGGGGGGCTTACAATGAGCAGTTCTTC. Translation gives CVSSLGGAYNEQFF.

The chain recombines TRBV11-2 with TRBJ2-1; 11 bases align to TRBD2. V gave up 11 bases and J gave up 6 bases; unmatched junction bases: 12. CDR3 size: 15 residues. Germline V gives CDR1 SGHAT, CDR2 FQNNGV. CDR3 DNA: TGTGCCGGAGCGGGTAGCGGGGGGGCGGGCAATGAGCAGTTCTTC. This encodes CAGAGSGGAGNEQFF.

On this clonotype itself: A read error is likely, as this CDR3 ends without the conserved phenylalanine or tryptophan. The chain joins TRBV6-5 to TRBJ2-1, with a tentative D call TRBD2 (5 bases). This CDR3 contains 15 residues. The V gene's germline CDR1 is MNHEY and CDR2 SVGAGI. CDR3 sequence reads: CVSSYPGRVGNEQFL. The CDR3 DNA reads as TGTGTCAGCAGTTACCCTGGGAGAGTGGGTAATGAGCAGTTCTTA.

Comment on this clonotype: The conserved phenylalanine or tryptophan is not found at the CDR3 terminus, so this likely reflects a read error. J is TRBJ2-3 and V is TRBV5-1, with a tentative D call TRBD1 (5 bases). The length of the CDR3 is 15 residues. Per germline, CDR1 SGHRS and CDR2 YFSETQ. With 6 bases removed from V and 2 bases from J, the gap between germline ends came to 16 bases. The CDR3 DNA is TGCGCCAGCAACCCGGTTGGACATGTCACAGATACGCAGTATTAT. Protein product: CASNPVGHVTDTQYY.

As regards this clonotype: One end of the junction varies from germline; a read error may be responsible. This chain uses TRBV6-6 with TRBJ1-5, with D uncertain. The germline V gene has CDR1 MNHNY and CDR2 SVGAGI (reference sequence). CDR3 length: 14 amino acids. The DNA of the CDR3 is TGTGCCAGCAACCCCGCGGGTGGCAACCAGCCCCAGCATTTT. This codes for CASNPAGGNQPQHF.

The V call is TRBV29-1, the J call TRBJ2-1; D call uncertain. V was shortened by 1 base and J by 15 bases, with 13 bases between the two germline ends. Germline V gene lookup returns CDR1 SQVTM and CDR2 ANQGSEA. CDR3 size: 11 residues. Written as DNA, the CDR3 is TGCAGCGTTGAAGTATGGAGAAGGTTGTTCTTC. As protein: CSVEVWRRLFF.